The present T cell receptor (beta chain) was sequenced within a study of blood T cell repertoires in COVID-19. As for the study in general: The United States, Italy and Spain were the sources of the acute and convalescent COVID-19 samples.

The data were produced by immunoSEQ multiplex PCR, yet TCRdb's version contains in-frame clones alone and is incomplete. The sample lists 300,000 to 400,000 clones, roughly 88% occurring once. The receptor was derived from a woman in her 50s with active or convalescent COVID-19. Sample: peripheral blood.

DNA for the CDR3: TGTGCCAGCAGTTCTCAAGGGGCAGAAAATGAAAAACTGTTTTTT. This encodes CASSSQGAENEKLFF. The V call is TRBV6-5, the J call TRBJ1-4, with D possibly being TRBD1 (5 bases). Germline CDR1 reads MNHEY; CDR2 reads SVGAGI. V lost 4 bases and J lost 5, with 14 bases in between. The length of the CDR3 is 15 residues.